A single sample gave rise to the 6 T cell receptor beta chains below, sequenced in a study of vaccination and CD4 T cells after COVID-19. The assay that was used to sequence DNA from cultured CD4+ T cells was the Oncomine TCR Beta short-read assay. In TCRdb, the PCR reads were re-called with MiXCR into one record per CDR3 protein. Of about 15,000 distinct CDR3 sequences detected, about 55% appear once; the ten largest clones hold around 4.4%. Treatment: roughly 11-day PBMC culture with coronavirus spike peptide pools or control peptides (ViraFEST assay). Antigens for these TCRs are unknown. The starting material was CD4+ T cells from blood, cultured in vitro, obtained before SARS-CoV-2 vaccination. These receptors were taken from a human donor who had recovered from COVID-19.

The chain is built from TRBV6-1 and TRBJ2-1; D is possibly TRBD2 (6 bases). Trimming stripped 2 bases from V and 12 bases from J, with 14 bases between. Germline CDR1 is MNHNS and CDR2 is SASEGT. CDR3 size: 13 residues. In nucleotides, the CDR3 is TGTGCCAGCAGTGAAAGGCCTAGCGCTCGGCAGTTCTTC. Its protein product is CASSERPSARQFF.

V is TRBV19 and J is TRBJ1-5; 9 positions agree with TRBD1. Trimming cost V 7 bases and J 4 bases; bases outside gene matches: 5. CDR3 size: 14 residues. Per the germline V gene, CDR1 is LNHDA and CDR2 is SQIVND (reference sequence). For the CDR3, the DNA is TGTGCCAGTACTCCGGGACAGGGTAATCAGCCCCAGCATTTT. Translation: CASTPGQGNQPQHF.

This clonotype was observed a handful of times. The chain recombines TRBV7-2 with TRBJ2-3, with a tentative D call TRBD2 (5 bases). This CDR3 comprises 16 residues. Trimming took 3 bases from V and 2 from J, leaving 15 bases between them. Per the germline V gene, CDR1 is SGHTA and CDR2 is FQGNSA. The CDR3 sequence is CASSLGGRGATDTQYF. The CDR3 DNA follows: TGTGCCAGCAGCTTGGGTGGACGGGGAGCCACAGATACGCAGTATTTT.

J is TRBJ1-1 and V is TRBV6-5; D may be TRBD1 (5 bases). This CDR3 has 13 residues. Germline CDR1 and CDR2: MNHEY and SVGAGI. Trimming removed 2 bases at V and 7 bases at J, with 11 bases between. The CDR3 sequence is CASSYHRDGEAFF. The CDR3 region has the DNA TGTGCCAGCAGTTACCACCGGGACGGTGAAGCTTTCTTT.

The chain employs TRBV19 and TRBJ2-1; D not certain. The germline gives CDR1 LNHDA, CDR2 SQIVND (reference sequence). Between the trimmed V and J ends, which lost 6 bases and 4 bases, there was a span of 7 bases. The CDR3 extends over 12 amino acids. The CDR3 coding sequence is TGTGCCAGTAGGGGCACTTACAATGAGCAGTTCTTC. Translation gives CASRGTYNEQFF.

V and J are TRBV7-9 and TRBJ2-4, with D possibly TRBD2 on 6 matching bases. Germline loops: CDR1 SEHNR, CDR2 FQNEAQ (reference sequence). This CDR3 has 17 amino acids. Trimming took 2 bases from V and 6 from J, leaving 20 bases between them. DNA for the CDR3: TGTGCCAGCAGCTTATCATCGGGGGATTCGGCACGAAACATTCAGTACTTC. Amino acid sequence: CASSLSSGDSARNIQYF.